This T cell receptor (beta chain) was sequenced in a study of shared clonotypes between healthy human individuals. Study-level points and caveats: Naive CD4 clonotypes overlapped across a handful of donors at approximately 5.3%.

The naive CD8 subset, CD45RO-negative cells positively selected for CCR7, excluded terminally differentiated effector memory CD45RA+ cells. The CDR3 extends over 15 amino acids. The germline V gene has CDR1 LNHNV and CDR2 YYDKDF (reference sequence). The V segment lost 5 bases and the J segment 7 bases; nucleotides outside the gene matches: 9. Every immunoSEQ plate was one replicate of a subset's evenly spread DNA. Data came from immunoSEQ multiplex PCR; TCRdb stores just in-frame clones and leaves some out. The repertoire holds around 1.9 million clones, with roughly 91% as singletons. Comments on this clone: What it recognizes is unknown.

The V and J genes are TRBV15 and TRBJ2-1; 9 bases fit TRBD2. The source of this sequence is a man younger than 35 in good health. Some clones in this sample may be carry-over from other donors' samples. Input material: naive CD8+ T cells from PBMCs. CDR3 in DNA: TGTGCCACCAGCGGGGGCGGGAGGGCCGCGAATGAGCAGTTCTTC. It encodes CATSGGGRAANEQFF.